The source of this T cell receptor beta chain is a study of blood T cell repertoires in COVID-19. About the research overall: Samples came from the United States, Italy and Spain, spanning acute and convalescent COVID-19. Nucleic acid was either cDNA or gDNA, and it came from T cells, B-cell-depleted T cells, or PBMCs.

V lost 1 base, J lost 4 bases, and 13 bases lay in between. Germline loops: CDR1 GTSNPN, CDR2 SVGIG (reference sequence). The CDR3 totals 15 residues. In the original workflow: For nucleated cells, counts were estimated from reference gene primer amplification. Profiling relied on immunoSEQ multiplex PCR, and the TCRdb table lists in-frame clones only, not all of them. D and trimming were read from the DNA, whereas the V and J calls and clone size are those reported in that table. The sample comprises 200,000 to 250,000 clones, around 89% of which are singletons, and roughly 3% rests with the top ten. Participants' reported clinical history set cohort assignment.

The material sequenced was PBMCs or T cells enriched from blood (not recorded which). The sequence came from a woman aged 18-30 years in a cohort exposed to, infected with or recovered from COVID-19 (not recorded which). The chain couples TRBV30 to TRBJ1-4, with TRBD1 as a possible D gene (5 bases). The CDR3 sequence is CAWSAGGDLNEKLFF. CDR3 coding DNA: TGTGCCTGGAGTGCAGGAGGGGACCTTAATGAAAAACTGTTTTTT.